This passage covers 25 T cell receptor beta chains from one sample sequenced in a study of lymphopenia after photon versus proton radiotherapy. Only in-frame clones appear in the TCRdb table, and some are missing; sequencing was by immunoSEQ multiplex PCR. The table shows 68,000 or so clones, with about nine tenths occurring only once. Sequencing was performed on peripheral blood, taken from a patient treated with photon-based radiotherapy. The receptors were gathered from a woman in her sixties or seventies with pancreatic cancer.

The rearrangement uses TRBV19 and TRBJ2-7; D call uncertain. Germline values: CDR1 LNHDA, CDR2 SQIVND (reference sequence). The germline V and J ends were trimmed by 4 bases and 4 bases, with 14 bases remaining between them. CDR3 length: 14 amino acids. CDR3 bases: TGTGCCAGTAGTAAAGGACCTTTACAATACGAGCAGTACTTC. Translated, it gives CASSKGPLQYEQYF.

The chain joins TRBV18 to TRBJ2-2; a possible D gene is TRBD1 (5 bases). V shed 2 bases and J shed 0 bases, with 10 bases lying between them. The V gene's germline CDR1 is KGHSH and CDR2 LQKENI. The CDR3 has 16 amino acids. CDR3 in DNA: TGTGCCAGCTCACCAAGGGGATACCCGAACACCGGGGAGCTGTTTTTT. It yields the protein CASSPRGYPNTGELFF.

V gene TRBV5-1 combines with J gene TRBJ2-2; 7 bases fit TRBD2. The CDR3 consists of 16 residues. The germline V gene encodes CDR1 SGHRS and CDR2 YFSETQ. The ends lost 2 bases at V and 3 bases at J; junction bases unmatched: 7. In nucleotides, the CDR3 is TGCGCCAGCAGCTTAGTGGCGGGAGATGACACCGGGGAGCTGTTTTTT. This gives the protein CASSLVAGDDTGELFF.

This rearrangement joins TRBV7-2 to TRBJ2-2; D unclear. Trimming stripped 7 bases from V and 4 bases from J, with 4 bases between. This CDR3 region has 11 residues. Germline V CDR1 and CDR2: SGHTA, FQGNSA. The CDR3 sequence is CASTRTGELFF. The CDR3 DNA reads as TGTGCCAGCACTCGCACCGGGGAGCTGTTTTTT.

CDR3 DNA: TGTGCCAGCAGCCTCGGGGGGACAGGGACCTATGGCTACACCTTC. Protein product: CASSLGGTGTYGYTF. This chain uses TRBV9 with TRBJ1-2, with 9 nucleotides matching TRBD1. Germline loops: CDR1 SGDLS, CDR2 YYNGEE. This CDR3 region has 15 residues. V shed 4 bases and J 4 bases; nucleotides not matched to a gene: 8.

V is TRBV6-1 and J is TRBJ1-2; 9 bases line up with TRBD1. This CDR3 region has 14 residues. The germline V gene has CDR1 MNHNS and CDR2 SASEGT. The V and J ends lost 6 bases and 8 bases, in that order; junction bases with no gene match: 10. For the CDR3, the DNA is TGTGCCAGCAGGGAACAGGGGGCCCCCCGGGGCTACACCTTC. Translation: CASREQGAPRGYTF.

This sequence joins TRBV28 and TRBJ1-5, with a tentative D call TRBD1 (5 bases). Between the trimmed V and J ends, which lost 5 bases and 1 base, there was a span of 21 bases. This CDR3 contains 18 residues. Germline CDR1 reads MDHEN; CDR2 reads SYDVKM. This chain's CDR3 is CASSMTGTGIRSNQPQHF. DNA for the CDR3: TGTGCCAGCAGTATGACCGGGACCGGAATACGGAGCAATCAGCCCCAGCATTTT. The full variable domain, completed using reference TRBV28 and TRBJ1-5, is DVKVTQSSRYLVKRTGEKVFLECVQDMDHENMFWYRQDPGLGLRLIYFSYDVKMKEKGDIPEGYSVSREKKERFSLILESASTNQTSMYLCASSMTGTGIRSNQPQHFGDGTRLSIL.

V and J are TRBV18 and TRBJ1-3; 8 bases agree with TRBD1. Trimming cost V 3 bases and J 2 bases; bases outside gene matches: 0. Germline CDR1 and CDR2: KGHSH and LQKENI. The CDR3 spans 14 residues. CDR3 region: CASSPGQAGNTIYF. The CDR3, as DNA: TGTGCCAGCTCACCGGGACAGGCTGGAAACACCATATATTTT.

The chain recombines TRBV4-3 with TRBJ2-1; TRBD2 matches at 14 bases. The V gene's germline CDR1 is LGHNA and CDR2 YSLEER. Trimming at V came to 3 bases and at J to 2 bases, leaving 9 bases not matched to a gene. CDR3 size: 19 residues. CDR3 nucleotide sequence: TGCGCCAGCAGCCACTCAGGACTAGCGGGAGGTCCTCCCTACAATGAGCAGTTCTTC. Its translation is CASSHSGLAGGPPYNEQFF.

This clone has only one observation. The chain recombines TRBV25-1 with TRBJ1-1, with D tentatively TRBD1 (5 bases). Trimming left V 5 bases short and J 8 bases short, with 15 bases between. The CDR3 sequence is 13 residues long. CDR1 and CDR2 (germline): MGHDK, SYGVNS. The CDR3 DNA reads TGTGCCAGCAGTAACTTGGGGCAGAGAGAAGCTTTCTTT. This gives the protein CASSNLGQREAFF.

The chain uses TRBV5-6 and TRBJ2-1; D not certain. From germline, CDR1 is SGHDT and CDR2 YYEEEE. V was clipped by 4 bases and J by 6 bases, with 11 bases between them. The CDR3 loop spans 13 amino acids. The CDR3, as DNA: TGTGCCAGCAGCCTAAGGGTCCGCAATGAGCAGTTCTTC. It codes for CASSLRVRNEQFF.

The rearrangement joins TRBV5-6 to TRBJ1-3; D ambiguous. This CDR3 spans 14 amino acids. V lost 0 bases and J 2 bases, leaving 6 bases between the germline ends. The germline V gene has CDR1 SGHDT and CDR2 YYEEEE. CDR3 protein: CASSLEGTGNTIYF. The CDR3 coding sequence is TGTGCCAGCAGCTTGGAGGGTACTGGAAACACCATATATTTT.

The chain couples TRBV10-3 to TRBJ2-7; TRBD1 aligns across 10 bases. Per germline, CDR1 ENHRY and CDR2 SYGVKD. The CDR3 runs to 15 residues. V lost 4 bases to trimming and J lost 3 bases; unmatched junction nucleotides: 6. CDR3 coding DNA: TGTGCCATCAGTGTGGCGACAGGGGGCTTCTACGAGCAGTACTTC. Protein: CAISVATGGFYEQYF.

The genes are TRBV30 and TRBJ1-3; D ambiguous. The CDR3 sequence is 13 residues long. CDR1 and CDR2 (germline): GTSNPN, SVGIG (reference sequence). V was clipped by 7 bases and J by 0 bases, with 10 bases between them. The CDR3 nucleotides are TGTGCCTCTAATTCGGGCTCTGGAAACACCATATATTTT. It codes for CASNSGSGNTIYF.

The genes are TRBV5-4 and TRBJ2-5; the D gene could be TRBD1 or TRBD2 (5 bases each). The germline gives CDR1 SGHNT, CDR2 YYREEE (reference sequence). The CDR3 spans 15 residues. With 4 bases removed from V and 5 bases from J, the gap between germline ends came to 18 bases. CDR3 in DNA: TGTGCCAGCAGCCCCCGTGAGGGTGGGACGGAGACCCAGTACTTC. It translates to CASSPREGGTETQYF.

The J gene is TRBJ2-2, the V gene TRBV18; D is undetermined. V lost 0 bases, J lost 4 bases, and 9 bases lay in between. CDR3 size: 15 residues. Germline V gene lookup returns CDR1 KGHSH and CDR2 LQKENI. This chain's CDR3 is CASSPPWEFTGELFF. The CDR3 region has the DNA TGTGCCAGCTCACCACCTTGGGAATTCACCGGGGAGCTGTTTTTT.

The CDR3 is CASSSDRGHIGYTF. Here the CDR3 DNA reads TGCGCCAGCAGCTCTGACAGGGGGCACATTGGCTACACCTTC. The chain uses TRBV5-1 and TRBJ1-2, with 10 bases fitting TRBD1. The V gene's germline CDR1 is SGHRS and CDR2 YFSETQ. V lost 3 bases to trimming and J lost 7 bases; unmatched junction nucleotides: 6. The CDR3 is 14 residues long.

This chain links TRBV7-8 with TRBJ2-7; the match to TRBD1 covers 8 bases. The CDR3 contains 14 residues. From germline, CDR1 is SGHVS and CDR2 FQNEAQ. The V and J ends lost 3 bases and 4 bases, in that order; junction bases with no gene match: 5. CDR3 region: CASSLDRVGYEQYF. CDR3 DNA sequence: TGTGCCAGCAGCTTGGACAGGGTGGGGTACGAGCAGTACTTC.

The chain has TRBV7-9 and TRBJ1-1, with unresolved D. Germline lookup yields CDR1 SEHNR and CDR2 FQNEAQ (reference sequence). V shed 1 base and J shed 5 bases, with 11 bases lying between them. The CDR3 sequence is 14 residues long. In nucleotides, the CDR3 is TGTGCCAGCAGCTTAGGTGGGTTGAGGACTGAAGCTTTCTTT. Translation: CASSLGGLRTEAFF.

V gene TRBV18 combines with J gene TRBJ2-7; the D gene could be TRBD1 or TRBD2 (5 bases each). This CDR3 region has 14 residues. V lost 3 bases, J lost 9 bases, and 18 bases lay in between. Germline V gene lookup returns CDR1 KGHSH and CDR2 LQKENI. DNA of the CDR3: TGTGCCAGCTCACCGGGGGACCCCTCGGTAGGGCAGTACTTC. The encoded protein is CASSPGDPSVGQYF.

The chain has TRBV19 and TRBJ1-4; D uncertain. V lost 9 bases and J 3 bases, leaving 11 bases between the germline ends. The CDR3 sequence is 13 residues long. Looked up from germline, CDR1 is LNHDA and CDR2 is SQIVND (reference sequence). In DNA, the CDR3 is TGTGCCAGCGGGTGGGGTGCTAATGAAAAACTGTTTTTT. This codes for CASGWGANEKLFF.

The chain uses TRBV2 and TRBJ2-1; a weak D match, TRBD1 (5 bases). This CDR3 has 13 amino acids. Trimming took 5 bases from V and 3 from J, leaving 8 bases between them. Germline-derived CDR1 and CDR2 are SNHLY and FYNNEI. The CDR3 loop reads CASSQGHYNEQFF. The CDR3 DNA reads TGTGCCAGCAGTCAGGGCCACTACAATGAGCAGTTCTTC.

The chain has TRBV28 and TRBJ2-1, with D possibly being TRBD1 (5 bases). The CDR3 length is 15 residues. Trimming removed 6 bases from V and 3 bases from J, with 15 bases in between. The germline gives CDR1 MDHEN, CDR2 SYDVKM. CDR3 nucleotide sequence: TGTGCCAGCAGCCAAGGGGCCAGCGACTACAATGAGCAGTTCTTC. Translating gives CASSQGASDYNEQFF.

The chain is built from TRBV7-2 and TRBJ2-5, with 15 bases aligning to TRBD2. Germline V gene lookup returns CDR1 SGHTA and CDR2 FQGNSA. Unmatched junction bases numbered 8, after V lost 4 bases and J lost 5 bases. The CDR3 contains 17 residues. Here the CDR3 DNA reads TGTGCCAGCAGCTACAGGACTAGCGGGAGGGGGAAGGAGACCCAGTACTTC. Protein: CASSYRTSGRGKETQYF.

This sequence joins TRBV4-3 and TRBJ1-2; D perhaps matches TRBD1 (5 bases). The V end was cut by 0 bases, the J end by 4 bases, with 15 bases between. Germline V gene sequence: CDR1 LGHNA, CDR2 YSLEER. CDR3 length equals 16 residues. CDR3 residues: CASSQDFNVRAYGYTF. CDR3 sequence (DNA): TGCGCCAGCAGCCAAGATTTTAATGTCAGGGCCTATGGCTACACCTTC.